The T cell receptor beta chain described here comes from a study of beta chain features in type 1 diabetes (dated by TCRdb to the late 2010s). Describing the broader study: Mean age, gender distribution, total cell number and subset yield did not differ between patients and healthy donors. A total of roughly 100 million sorted cells were examined across all samples, and the number of cells per subset was strongly correlated with RNA yield. In the study, recently diagnosed type 1 diabetes patients and matched healthy donors were compared on the TCRB repertoires of their sorted circulating CD4+ T cell subsets. Whereas all 30 or so donors provided naive and central memory subsets, regulatory and stem cell-like memory subsets were isolated from just 8 patients and about 8 healthy donors.

From each donor, a single peripheral blood sample of about 110 mL on average was drawn into heparinised tubes. Naive, central memory, regulatory and stem cell-like memory CD4+ T cells were sorted on a BD FACSAria II using a panel including CD45RO, CCR7, CD25, CD127, CD95 and CD27. Purity was above 95% for every sorted population. PBMCs were isolated immediately by Lymphoprep density gradient centrifugation and stained directly without culture. So that batch effects would be minimized, each experiment stained and sorted samples in pairs, pairing one healthy donor with one patient. This clone was detected only a few times. What antigen it recognizes has not been identified. No base qualities exist here, and no much larger clone lies one base off it. The investigation overall reported the following: PCR may preferentially amplify shorter templates, but because patient and control samples were amplified and corrected together, any resulting skew would affect both groups equally. A moderate but significant shortening of TCRB CDR3 length was observed in type 1 diabetes patients in all four CD4+ subsets. Sequencing cDNA rather than genomic DNA could over-represent highly expressing activated cells, although activation and CD3 levels did not differ between groups. Only small numbers of individuals were included in the HLA sub-analyses, which left unresolved whether HLA type had any influence on TCRB rearrangement. The naive, central memory and regulatory TCRB repertoires appeared to resemble one another more closely among patients than among healthy donors. At VDJ recombination sites, type 1 diabetes patients had fewer insertions and more deleted nucleotides, which implies abnormalities in thymic rearrangement.

All of the isolated RNA was reverse transcribed with the High Capacity cDNA Reverse Transcription Kit, so expressed TCRB transcripts were sequenced. Deep immunoSEQ sequencing was performed on naive, central memory and regulatory T cell samples, with an average of around 3.5 million total reads per sample. After sorted cells were lysed in RLT buffer, RNA was extracted with DNase-treated RNeasy Micro or Mini kits, with the choice depending on cell number. Each cell subset was processed on its own to prevent cross-contamination, while patient and healthy donor samples were processed together. Using the immunoSEQ multiplex PCR, TCRB sequences were amplified from cDNA into 87-bp fragments spanning the CDR3 region. Amplicons were sequenced on the Illumina HiSeq platform. Per the original workflow: Synthetic template baselines were used to correct PCR bias computationally, reads within Hamming distance 2 were collapsed together, and singletons that could not be merged were discarded. Reads were aligned against IMGT so that V, D and J genes, CDR3 length and insertions or deletions at six rearrangement sites could be assigned. Clonotype counts were normalized to sorted cell number within each subset before computing true diversity and Gini coefficients with the tcR R package. Repertoire sharing was quantified using the overlap coefficient calculated on TCRB nucleotide sequences. Out-of-frame TCRB sequences from naive cells were analyzed to stand in for the pre-selection repertoire. Not all clones reach the TCRdb copy of this immuneACCESS table, which keeps in-frame sequences only. Checked studies attribute under half of the gap to unresolved V genes and leave the rest unexplained. The V and J calls and clone size come from that table; D and trimming were worked out from the DNA. Counted in this sample were under 400,000 clones; around an eighth of them appeared once. In total, the top ten clones hold 0.017% of the sample.

The receptor was derived from a man younger than 30 in good health. The sequencing sample was made of naive CD4+ T cells from blood. The cell subset or site label of this sample denotes: true naive CD4+ T cells.

The sequence in DNA is TGTGCCATCAGTCTACTAGCGGGAGGGCCAGATACGCAGTATTTT. This gives the protein CAISLLAGGPDTQYF. The sequence joins TRBV10-3 to TRBJ2-3; TRBD2 agrees with 13 junctional bases. Counted from cysteine to phenylalanine, this CDR3 has 15 amino acids. The DNA shown is the 45-base CDR3, in frame from base 1. The germline V gene provides CDR1 ENHRY and CDR2 SYGVKD. The germline V end is reduced by 5 bases and the J end by 4 bases; junction bases left unmatched: 3.